This is a list of T cell receptor beta chains from one sample in a study of blood T cell repertoires in COVID-19. Clones were read by immunoSEQ multiplex PCR, and TCRdb kept only the in-frame ones, dropping some. The sample records 120,000 or so clones, roughly 75% being singletons. The specimen was peripheral blood. All receptors derive from a man in his fifties or sixties with active or convalescent COVID-19. The CDR3 runs from the conserved cysteine through the conserved F or W. A D gene is named only where the DNA matches it firmly. Rows give clone size only sometimes, using once, few, many, or a class for an expanded clone.

TRBJ1-5 | TRBV18 | TRBD1 | . | CASSTGVQQPQHF | TGTGCCAGCTCCACAGGGGTCCAGCAGCCCCAGCATTTT
TRBJ1-4 | TRBV4-3 | . | . | CASSQAQASHNEKLFF | TGCGCCAGCAGCCAAGCACAGGCGTCACATAATGAAAAACTGTTTTTT
TRBJ2-5 | TRBV5-1 | TRBD2 | . | CASGGSSGRGGETQYF | TGCGCCAGCGGGGGCTCTAGCGGGAGAGGTGGAGAGACCCAGTACTTC
TRBJ1-1 | TRBV12-3/TRBV12-4 | . | . | CASSLRGATEAFF | TGTGCCAGCAGTTTAAGGGGCGCCACTGAAGCTTTCTTT
TRBJ2-7 | TRBV29-1 | TRBD2 | . | CSVVTTSGSWEQYF | TGCAGCGTTGTGACGACTAGCGGGAGTTGGGAGCAGTACTTC
TRBJ1-2 | TRBV7-9 | TRBD1 | . | CASSQDRIAGYTF | TGTGCCAGCAGCCAGGACAGGATCGCTGGCTACACCTTC
TRBJ2-1 | TRBV6-5 | . | . | CASLPTSYNEQFF | TGTGCCAGCTTACCGACTAGCTACAATGAGCAGTTCTTC
TRBJ2-5 | TRBV27 | TRBD2 | . | CASSLRTSGSGSQYF | TGTGCCAGCAGTTTAAGGACTAGCGGCTCAGGGTCCCAGTACTTC
TRBJ1-1 | TRBV19 | . | few | CASSIGANTEAFF | TGTGCCAGTAGTATAGGCGCGAACACTGAAGCTTTCTTT
TRBJ2-1 | TRBV10-3 | . | . | CAISEHLNEQFF | TGTGCCATCAGTGAGCACCTAAATGAGCAGTTCTTC
TRBJ1-3 | TRBV19 | . | . | CASSIGFPGGTGNTIYF | TGTGCCAGTAGTATAGGGTTCCCGGGGGGCACCGGAAACACCATATATTTT
TRBJ2-7 | TRBV2 | TRBD1 | once | CASSETGHSYEQYF | TGTGCCAGCAGTGAGACAGGGCACTCCTACGAGCAGTACTTC
TRBJ2-3 | TRBV18 | . | . | CASSKGYTDTQYF | TGTGCCAGCTCTAAGGGGTATACAGATACGCAGTATTTT
TRBJ2-3 | TRBV19 | . | . | CASSPPGDPDTQYF | TGTGCCAGTAGTCCCCCAGGGGACCCAGATACGCAGTATTTT
TRBJ2-1 | TRBV9 | TRBD2 | . | CASSSGGLAYNEQFF | TGTGCCAGCAGCTCCGGGGGACTAGCCTACAATGAGCAGTTCTTC
TRBJ2-5 | TRBV6-2/TRBV6-3 | . | . | CASSRQVGETQYF | TGTGCCAGCAGTCGACAGGTCGGAGAGACCCAGTACTTC
TRBJ2-3 | TRBV24-1 | TRBD1 | . | CATSDSGQGKDTQYF | TGTGCCACCAGTGACTCTGGACAGGGAAAAGATACGCAGTATTTT
TRBJ1-3 | TRBV7-2 | TRBD1 | few | CASSLEVTGGRNTIYF | TGTGCCAGCAGCTTAGAGGTGACAGGGGGCAGAAACACCATATATTTT
TRBJ1-5 | TRBV30 | . | . | CAWSQDRPPEPQHF | TGTGCCTGGAGTCAAGACAGGCCGCCTGAGCCCCAGCATTTT
TRBJ1-4 | TRBV9 | . | . | CASSVEGGGLGTQLFF | TGTGCCAGCAGCGTAGAAGGGGGTGGATTGGGGACGCAACTGTTTTTT
TRBJ1-1 | TRBV19 | . | . | CASREPGRTEAFF | TGTGCCAGTAGGGAACCGGGGAGGACTGAAGCTTTCTTT
TRBJ2-2 | TRBV19 | TRBD2 | . | CASSTRTSEGGELFF | TGTGCCAGTAGTACCCGGACTAGCGAAGGCGGGGAGCTGTTTTTT
TRBJ2-4 | TRBV7-8 | TRBD2 | . | CASSANPGLAYLAKNIQYF | TGTGCCAGCAGCGCGAATCCGGGACTAGCCTACCTAGCCAAAAACATTCAGTACTTC
TRBJ1-2 | TRBV11-2 | . | . | CASSLRGDTNYGYTF | TGTGCCAGCAGCTTAAGGGGCGATACCAACTATGGCTACACCTTC
TRBJ2-5 | TRBV20-1 | . | once | CSASGEETQYF | TGCAGTGCTAGCGGGGAAGAGACCCAGTACTTC
TRBJ2-7 | TRBV3-1/TRBV3-2 | TRBD2 | . | CASSQDPAGGGREQYF | TGTGCCAGCAGCCAAGATCCGGCGGGAGGGGGCCGTGAGCAGTACTTC
TRBJ2-5 | TRBV19 | . | . | CASSMTGFQETQYF | TGTGCCAGTAGTATGACAGGCTTTCAAGAGACCCAGTACTTC
TRBJ2-7 | TRBV5-1 | TRBD2 | . | CASSFREGSYEQYF | TGCGCCAGCAGCTTTCGGGAGGGCTCCTACGAGCAGTACTTC
TRBJ1-6 | TRBV4-1 | . | . | CASSHIRLQNSPLHF | TGCGCCAGCAGTCACATTAGACTGCAAAATTCACCCCTCCACTTT
TRBJ2-7 | TRBV10-3 | TRBD1 | . | CAASRDSYEQYF | TGTGCCGCCTCAAGGGACAGCTACGAGCAGTACTTC
TRBJ1-1 | TRBV11-2 | TRBD1 | . | CASSSEQGTNTEAFF | TGTGCCAGCAGCTCTGAACAGGGGACGAACACTGAAGCTTTCTTT
TRBJ2-7 | TRBV27 | . | . | CASSSPGHGDEQYF | TGTGCCAGCAGTTCCCCGGGACATGGGGACGAGCAGTACTTC
TRBJ1-2 | TRBV9 | TRBD1 | . | CASRRTGGQNNYGYTF | TGTGCCAGCAGACGGACCGGGGGACAGAATAACTATGGCTACACCTTC
TRBJ2-1 | TRBV14 | . | . | CASSLILALSYNEQFF | TGTGCCAGCAGCTTAATACTAGCCCTCTCCTACAATGAGCAGTTCTTC
TRBJ2-5 | TRBV7-2 | . | few | CASSRERGNQETQYF | TGTGCCAGCAGCCGGGAGAGGGGTAACCAAGAGACCCAGTACTTC
TRBJ2-2 | TRBV20-1 | TRBD1 | . | CSASSPGTGGGELFF | TGCAGTGCTAGTTCCCCCGGGACAGGGGGCGGGGAGCTGTTTTTT
TRBJ1-3 | TRBV4-2 | TRBD1 | . | CASSQEGQGGNTIYF | TGTGCCAGCAGCCAAGAGGGACAGGGAGGAAACACCATATATTTT
TRBJ2-6 | TRBV5-4 | TRBD2 | . | CASSLSGLAGNSGANVLTF | TGTGCCAGCAGCCTTTCGGGACTAGCGGGGAACTCTGGGGCCAACGTCCTGACTTTC
TRBJ1-1 | TRBV18 | . | . | CASSPYSQPGTVTEAFF | TGTGCCAGCTCACCGTACTCACAACCAGGAACAGTGACTGAAGCTTTCTTT
TRBJ1-3 | TRBV7-8 | . | . | CASSRDSGFSGNTIYF | TGTGCCAGCAGCCGAGACTCGGGGTTCTCTGGAAACACCATATATTTT
TRBJ1-5 | TRBV2 | TRBD1 | . | CASSAMTGDQPQHF | TGTGCCAGCAGTGCGATGACAGGGGATCAGCCCCAGCATTTT
TRBJ2-1 | TRBV9 | . | . | CASSGHTNEQFF | TGTGCCAGCAGCGGGCACACCAATGAGCAGTTCTTC
TRBJ2-1 | TRBV3-1/TRBV3-2 | TRBD2 | . | CASSPGLAGVNEQFF | TGTGCCAGCAGCCCGGGACTAGCGGGGGTCAATGAGCAGTTCTTC
TRBJ2-3 | TRBV7-9 | TRBD1 | . | CASSHRTGGTDTQYF | TGTGCCAGCAGTCACCGGACAGGGGGCACAGATACGCAGTATTTT
TRBJ2-7 | TRBV10-3 | TRBD2 | . | CAISERSSGTYEQYF | TGTGCCATCAGTGAACGTTCTAGCGGGACCTACGAGCAGTACTTC
TRBJ2-7 | TRBV29-1 | . | . | CSVASGYEQYF | TGCAGCGTTGCTTCCGGCTACGAGCAGTACTTC
TRBJ1-1 | TRBV5-4 | . | . | CASSLGHSNTEAFF | TGTGCCAGCAGCTTGGGACACTCGAACACTGAAGCTTTCTTT
TRBJ2-7 | TRBV28 | TRBD1 | . | CACEGQGIGSYEQYF | TGTGCCTGTGAGGGACAGGGTATCGGATCCTACGAGCAGTACTTC
TRBJ2-7 | TRBV4-3 | . | . | CASSQTTANEQYF | TGCGCCAGCAGCCAAACAACAGCTAACGAGCAGTACTTC
TRBJ2-7 | TRBV5-1 | TRBD2 | . | CASSLRELATEQYF | TGCGCCAGCAGCTTAAGGGAACTAGCGACCGAGCAGTACTTC
TRBJ1-5 | TRBV6-2/TRBV6-3 | . | . | CASSYSPRSSNQPQHF | TGTGCCAGCAGTTACTCGCCCAGGTCGAGCAATCAGCCCCAGCATTTT
TRBJ1-6 | TRBV9 | TRBD1 | . | CASSAQGARGNSPLHF | TGTGCCAGCAGCGCGCAGGGGGCGAGGGGTAATTCACCCCTCCACTTT
TRBJ2-3 | TRBV19 | . | . | CASSIRGGTDTQYF | TGTGCCAGTAGTATCAGGGGGGGCACAGATACGCAGTATTTT
TRBJ2-1 | TRBV20-1 | . | . | CSAPRLDEQFF | TGCAGTGCTCCTCGACTAGATGAGCAGTTCTTC
TRBJ2-7 | TRBV7-2 | TRBD2 | . | CASSLEGLAGGTYEQYF | TGTGCCAGCAGCTTAGAGGGACTAGCGGGAGGGACCTACGAGCAGTACTTC
TRBJ2-3 | TRBV5-8 | TRBD1 | . | CASSLGQGGTDTQYF | TGTGCCAGCAGCTTGGGGCAGGGGGGCACAGATACGCAGTATTTT